This T cell receptor (beta chain) was recorded in a study of T cell responses to AZD1222 COVID-19 vaccine (dated by TCRdb to about 2021). Regarding the complete study: AZD1222 recipients whose second dose came at about 4 weeks and those whose second dose came at about 12 weeks were combined into one group, since spike-specific TCR depth and breadth did not differ between the two schedules. A total of approximately 240 trial participants underwent TCR sequencing, of whom nearly 210 had received two doses of AZD1222 and around 26 had received two doses of the MenACWY control vaccine. Trial participants were enrolled into age subgroups of 18-55, 56-69 and 70-plus years, which contained about 150, 28 and 57 TCR-sequenced participants, respectively. Findings and caveats that apply to the study as a whole: Participants were mostly white British, with more females than males. The authors suggested clonal diversity may have been underestimated. Only 5 to 7 AZD1222 recipients were SARS-CoV-2 seropositive at baseline, limiting conclusions about previously exposed vaccinees. Because no samples from the day 14 peak response were available, repertoires could be characterized only after the peak T cell response. Nearly half of unique spike-specific TCRs reportedly recognized epitopes outside regions mutated in the B.1.351 and B.1.1.7 variants. The 56-69-year group was small, and its depth increase did not reach significance, likely because of low power. Spike-specific TCR breadth and depth rose significantly after two AZD1222 doses compared with day 0 and with MenACWY recipients. The whole spike protein was spanned by vaccine-associated CD4 TCRs, and dominant responses were seen in regions 160-218 and 743-854.

The CDR3 regions of human TCRbeta chains were subjected to immunosequencing. For the original study's pipeline: Repertoire TCRs were matched against a reference library of SARS-CoV-2-specific TCRs generated with the MIRA antigen-specificity platform. Breadth meant the fraction of unique TCRs that were SARS-CoV-2-associated, whereas depth meant the fraction of total T cells that were SARS-CoV-2-associated. Using the MIRA data, every spike-specific TCR was mapped to the spike region that the TCR reacted to and assigned to either a CD4 or a CD8 class. Log10-transformed breadth and depth values were compared by one-way ANOVA with Sidak's multiple comparisons tests. TCRdb carries this immuneACCESS record with in-frame sequences only. Its versions omit some clonotypes, under half of them owing to an unresolved V gene in the studies checked, with the rest unexplained. V and J calls plus clone size are reproduced from that table; the DNA served to infer D and trimming. For this sample there are about 73,000 clones; approximately 88% appear just once. Jointly, the top ten make up 15% to 20% of the sample.

Read against the paper, the sample's time point label means: baseline before first vaccination. Samples from vaccinated people were obtained from the UK trials COV001 and COV002, which included a single-blind randomized controlled phase 2/3 trial of AZD1222 (ChAdOx1 nCoV-19) in healthy adults. For TCRbeta chain sequencing, PBMC samples from trial participants were taken at day 0 and at day 28 after the second dose. As regards this clone: Its antigen remains undetermined. Base-call qualities are not available, and no considerably larger clone is one nucleotide away.

Inclusive of the bounding cysteine and phenylalanine, the CDR3 is 16 residues long. Only the CDR3 region is kept as DNA, spanning 48 bases read in frame from base 1. Relative to germline, V is 1 base shorter and J is 4 bases shorter, with 17 bases between their ends. Looking up the germline V gene yields CDR1 SGHDT and CDR2 YYEEEE. The chain is assembled from TRBV5-6 and TRBJ2-5, and perhaps TRBD1 as D gene, on 6 matching bases. The TCR originated in an adult in good health. The sample was peripheral blood, taken on day 0 of AZD1222 vaccination. The CDR3: CASSLSLGTGRETQYF. At the DNA level, the sequence is TGTGCCAGCAGCTTGAGTCTTGGTACAGGGCGAGAGACCCAGTACTTC.